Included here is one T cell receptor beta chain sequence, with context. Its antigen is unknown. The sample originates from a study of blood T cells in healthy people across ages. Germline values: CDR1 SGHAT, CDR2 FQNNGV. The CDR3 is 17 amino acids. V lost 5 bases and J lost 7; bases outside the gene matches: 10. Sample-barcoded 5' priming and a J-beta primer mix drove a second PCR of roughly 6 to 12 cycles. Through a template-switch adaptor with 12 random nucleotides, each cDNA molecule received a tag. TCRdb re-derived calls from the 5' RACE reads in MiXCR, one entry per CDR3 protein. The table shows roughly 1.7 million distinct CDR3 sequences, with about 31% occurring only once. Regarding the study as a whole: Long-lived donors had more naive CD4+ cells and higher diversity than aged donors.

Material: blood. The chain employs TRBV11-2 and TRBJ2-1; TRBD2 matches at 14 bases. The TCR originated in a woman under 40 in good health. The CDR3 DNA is TGTGCCAGCAGCCCCCGACTAGCGGGAGGGGGGAGGAATGAGCAGTTCTTC. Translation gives CASSPRLAGGGRNEQFF. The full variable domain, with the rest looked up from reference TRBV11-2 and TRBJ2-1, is EAGVAQSPRYKIIEKRQSVAFWCNPISGHATLYWYQQILGQGPKLLIQFQNNGVVDDSQLPKDRFSAERLKGVDSTLKIQPAKLEDSAVYLCASSPRLAGGGRNEQFFGPGTRLTVL.